These 6 T cell receptor beta chains came from one sample sequenced in a study of T cell responses to AZD1222 COVID-19 vaccine. The data were produced by immunoSEQ multiplex PCR, yet TCRdb's version contains in-frame clones alone and is incomplete. The table has approximately 140,000 clones, 94% seen once; the top ten hold roughly 1.2%. This sample comprised peripheral blood, obtained on day 0 of AZD1222 vaccination. These receptors were collected from an adult in good health.

The chain has TRBV27 and TRBJ1-5; D perhaps matches TRBD1 (5 bases). The CDR3 consists of 14 residues. Per the germline V gene, CDR1 is MNHEY and CDR2 is SMNVEV (reference sequence). Trimming pared 8 bases from V and 5 bases from J, leaving 16 bases between. CDR3 bases: TGTGCCAGCTCCTCAAAAGGGGTGCATCAGCCCCAGCATTTT. Protein product: CASSSKGVHQPQHF.

CDR3 in DNA: TGCAGTGCTAGTGGGACAGGGGTAACTGGCTACACCTTC. Its translation is CSASGTGVTGYTF. The V and J genes are TRBV20-1 and TRBJ1-2, with 10 positions matching TRBD1. In germline, CDR1 is DFQATT, CDR2 SNEGSKA (reference sequence). V lost 3 bases and J lost 7; bases outside the gene matches: 5. The CDR3 sequence is 13 residues long.

V and J are TRBV28 and TRBJ1-5; D is unclear. The CDR3 consists of 11 residues. The germline CDR1 and CDR2 sequences are MDHEN and SYDVKM. V lost 3 bases and J 9 bases, leaving 6 bases between the germline ends. The CDR3 DNA sequence: TGTGCCAGCAGTTTGGGTGGGCCCCAGCATTTT. It is translated as CASSLGGPQHF.

This CDR3 reads CASSFRGGELFF. Written as DNA, the CDR3 is TGTGCCAGCAGCTTTCGAGGTGGGGAGCTGTTTTTT. The rearrangement uses TRBV7-6 and TRBJ2-2; D gene unclear. Germline V gives CDR1 SGHVS, CDR2 FNYEAQ. With 3 bases removed from V and 8 bases from J, the gap between germline ends came to 7 bases. This CDR3 spans 12 amino acids.

The chain carries TRBV27 and TRBJ2-6; D might be TRBD2 (5 bases). The germline V gene encodes CDR1 MNHEY and CDR2 SMNVEV (reference sequence). The CDR3 is made up of 16 amino acids. With 6 bases removed from V and 2 bases from J, the gap between germline ends came to 14 bases. The DNA for the CDR3 is TGTGCCAGCAGGACCTCTACTAGTGCTGGGGCCAACGTCCTGACTTTC. As protein: CASRTSTSAGANVLTF.

The V call is TRBV28, the J call TRBJ1-1, with 9 bases fitting TRBD1. There are 15 residues in the CDR3. Per germline, CDR1 MDHEN and CDR2 SYDVKM. V dropped 5 bases and J dropped 6; count of bases not matched to a gene: 10. The CDR3 spells CASSRTQGAPPEAFF. The CDR3 DNA reads as TGTGCCAGCAGTCGGACACAGGGGGCGCCCCCTGAAGCTTTCTTT.